This T cell receptor (beta chain) was recorded in a study of blood T cell repertoires in COVID-19. Authors' data handling: Counts of nucleated cells, estimated from reference gene primer amplification, were obtained. Some clones are missing from TCRdb's copy, which holds only in-frame ones; the method was immunoSEQ multiplex PCR. D and trimming were read from the DNA, whereas the V and J calls and clone size are those reported in that table. The sample contains 40,000 to 55,000 clones, 70% to 85% of which appear only once. Participant ages covered roughly 18 to 89 years across about 22 US areas. Participants had their cohort set by participant-reported clinical history. This receptor was taken from a woman aged 50 to 65 with acute COVID-19. Sequencing used PBMCs or T cells enriched from blood (not recorded which).

CDR3 sequence (DNA): TGCGCCAGCAGTGACGGAGCGAGCTCCTACGAGCAGTACTTC. It yields the protein CASSDGASSYEQYF. The rearrangement joins TRBV5-1 to TRBJ2-7; D not resolved. This CDR3 has 14 amino acids. V was clipped by 5 bases and J by 0 bases, with 12 bases between them. The germline gives CDR1 SGHRS, CDR2 YFSETQ.